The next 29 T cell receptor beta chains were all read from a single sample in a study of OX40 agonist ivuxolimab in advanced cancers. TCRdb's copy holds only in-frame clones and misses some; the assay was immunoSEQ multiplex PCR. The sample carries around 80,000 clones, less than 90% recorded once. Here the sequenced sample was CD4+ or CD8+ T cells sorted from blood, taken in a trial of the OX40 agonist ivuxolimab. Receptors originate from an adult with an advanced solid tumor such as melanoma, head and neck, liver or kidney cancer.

The CDR3 reads CARSEDYGQKPDGYTF. CDR3 coding DNA: TGTGCCAGAAGCGAGGACTATGGACAGAAACCCGATGGCTACACCTTC. The chain recombines TRBV5-3 with TRBJ1-2, with D possibly being TRBD1 (6 bases). TRBV5-3 falls under the ORF class, with uncertain function. This CDR3 spans 16 amino acids. The V gene lost 4 bases and the J gene lost 6 bases, with 22 bases spanning the gap.

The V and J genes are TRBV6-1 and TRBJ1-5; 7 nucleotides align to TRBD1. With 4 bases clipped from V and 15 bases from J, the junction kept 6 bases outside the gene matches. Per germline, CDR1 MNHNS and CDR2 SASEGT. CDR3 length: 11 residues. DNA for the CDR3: TGTGCCAGCAGTGGGACAGGAGTACGGCATTTT. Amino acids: CASSGTGVRHF.

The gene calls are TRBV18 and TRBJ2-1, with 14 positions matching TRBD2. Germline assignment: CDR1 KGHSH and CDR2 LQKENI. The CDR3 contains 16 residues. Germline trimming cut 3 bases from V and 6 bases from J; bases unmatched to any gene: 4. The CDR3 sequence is CASSPRLAGGPNEQFF. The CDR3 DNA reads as TGTGCCAGCTCACCTCGACTAGCGGGAGGGCCCAATGAGCAGTTCTTC.

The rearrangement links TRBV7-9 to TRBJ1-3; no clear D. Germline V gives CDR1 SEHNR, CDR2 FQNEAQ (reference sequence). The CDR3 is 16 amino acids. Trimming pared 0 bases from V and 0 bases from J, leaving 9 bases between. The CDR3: CASSLAGGVSGNTIYF. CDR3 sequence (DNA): TGTGCCAGCAGCTTAGCGGGCGGTGTCTCTGGAAACACCATATATTTT.

Here the CDR3 DNA reads TGTGCCAGCAGCCCCATAAAAGATCGGGGAGGCTACACCTTC. Its translation: CASSPIKDRGGYTF. This sequence joins TRBV7-2 and TRBJ1-2; D gene uncertain. Per germline, CDR1 SGHTA and CDR2 FQGNSA. V shed 5 bases and J shed 8 bases, with 18 bases lying between them. The CDR3 extends over 14 amino acids.

In DNA, the CDR3 is TGTGCCAGCAGTTTAGGAACGGGAGGGAGCACAGATACGCAGTATTTT. Translated, it gives CASSLGTGGSTDTQYF. The chain combines TRBV27 with TRBJ2-3, with 8 positions matching TRBD2. The V segment lost 2 bases and the J segment 0 bases; nucleotides outside the gene matches: 4. The CDR3 has 16 residues. Germline V gene data show CDR1 as MNHEY and CDR2 as SMNVEV (reference sequence).

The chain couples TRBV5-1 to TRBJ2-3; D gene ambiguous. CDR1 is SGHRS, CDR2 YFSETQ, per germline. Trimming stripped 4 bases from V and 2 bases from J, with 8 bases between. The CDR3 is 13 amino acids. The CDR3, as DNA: TGCGCCAGCAGCGCGCCCGACACAGATACGCAGTATTTT. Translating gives CASSAPDTDTQYF.

The CDR3 sequence: CASSLEGSNQPQHF. As DNA, the CDR3 is TGCGCCAGCAGCCTCGAAGGGAGCAATCAGCCCCAGCATTTT. The J gene is TRBJ1-5, the V gene TRBV5-1; no reliable D call. This CDR3 spans 14 amino acids. Germline lookup yields CDR1 SGHRS and CDR2 YFSETQ. Trimming stripped 4 bases from V and 1 base from J, with 9 bases between.

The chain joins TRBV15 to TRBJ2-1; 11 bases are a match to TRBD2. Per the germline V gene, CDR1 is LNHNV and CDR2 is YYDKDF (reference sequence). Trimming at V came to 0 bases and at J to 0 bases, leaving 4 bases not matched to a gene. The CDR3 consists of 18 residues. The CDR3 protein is CATSREASGGSSYNEQFF. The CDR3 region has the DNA TGTGCCACCAGCAGAGAGGCTAGCGGGGGGAGCTCCTACAATGAGCAGTTCTTC.

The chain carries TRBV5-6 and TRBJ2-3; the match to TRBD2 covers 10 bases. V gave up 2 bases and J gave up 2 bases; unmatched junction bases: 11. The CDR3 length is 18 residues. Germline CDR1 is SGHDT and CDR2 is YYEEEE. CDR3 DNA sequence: TGTGCCAGCAGCTTTCCCGAAGGGCTAGCGGGAGTCACAGATACGCAGTATTTT. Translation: CASSFPEGLAGVTDTQYF.

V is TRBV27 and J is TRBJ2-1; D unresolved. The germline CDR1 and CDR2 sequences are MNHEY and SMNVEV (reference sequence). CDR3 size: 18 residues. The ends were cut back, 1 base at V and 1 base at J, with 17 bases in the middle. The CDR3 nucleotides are TGTGCCAGCAGTTTATTAACCAAATGGCGATTGTCCTACAATGAGCAGTTCTTC. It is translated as CASSLLTKWRLSYNEQFF.

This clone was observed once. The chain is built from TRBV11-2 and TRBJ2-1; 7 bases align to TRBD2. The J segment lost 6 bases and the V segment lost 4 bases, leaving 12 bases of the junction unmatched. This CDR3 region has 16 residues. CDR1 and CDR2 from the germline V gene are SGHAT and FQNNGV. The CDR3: CASSSLSGGGRNEQFF. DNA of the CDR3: TGTGCCAGCAGCTCCCTTTCGGGGGGTGGTCGCAATGAGCAGTTCTTC.

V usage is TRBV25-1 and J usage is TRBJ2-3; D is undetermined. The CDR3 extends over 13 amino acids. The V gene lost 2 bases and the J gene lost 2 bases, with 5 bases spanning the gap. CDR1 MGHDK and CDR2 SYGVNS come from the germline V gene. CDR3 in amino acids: CASSELDTDTQYF. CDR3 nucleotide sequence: TGTGCCAGCAGTGAACTGGACACAGATACGCAGTATTTT.

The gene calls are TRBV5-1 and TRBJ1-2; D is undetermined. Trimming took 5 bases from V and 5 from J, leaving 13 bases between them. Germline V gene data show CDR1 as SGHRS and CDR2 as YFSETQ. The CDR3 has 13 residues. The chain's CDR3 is CASSPRGGYGYTF. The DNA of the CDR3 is TGCGCCAGCAGTCCACGGGGTGGGTATGGCTACACCTTC.

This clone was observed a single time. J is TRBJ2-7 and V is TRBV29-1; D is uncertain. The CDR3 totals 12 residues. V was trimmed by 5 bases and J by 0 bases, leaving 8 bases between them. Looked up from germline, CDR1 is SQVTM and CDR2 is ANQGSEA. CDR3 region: CSVLVYSYEQYF. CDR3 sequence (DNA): TGCAGCGTTCTGGTCTACTCCTACGAGCAGTACTTC.

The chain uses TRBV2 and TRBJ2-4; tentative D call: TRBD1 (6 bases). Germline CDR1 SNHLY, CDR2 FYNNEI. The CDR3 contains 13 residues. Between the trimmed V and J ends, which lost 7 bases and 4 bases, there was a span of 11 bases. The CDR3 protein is CASTRDKKNIQYF. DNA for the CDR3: TGTGCCAGCACCCGGGACAAAAAAAACATTCAGTACTTC.

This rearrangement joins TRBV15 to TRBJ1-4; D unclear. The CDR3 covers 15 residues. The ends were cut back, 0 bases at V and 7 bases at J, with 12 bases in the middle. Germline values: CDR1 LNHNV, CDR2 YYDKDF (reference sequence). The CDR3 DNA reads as TGTGCCACCAGCAGAGATTATGCGGGTGGTGAAAAACTGTTTTTT. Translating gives CATSRDYAGGEKLFF.

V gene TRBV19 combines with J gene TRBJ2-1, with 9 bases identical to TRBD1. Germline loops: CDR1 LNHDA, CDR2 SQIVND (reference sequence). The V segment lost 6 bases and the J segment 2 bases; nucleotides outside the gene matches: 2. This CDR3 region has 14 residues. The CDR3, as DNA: TGTGCCAGTAGGCGACAGGGGGCCTACAATGAGCAGTTCTTC. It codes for CASRRQGAYNEQFF.

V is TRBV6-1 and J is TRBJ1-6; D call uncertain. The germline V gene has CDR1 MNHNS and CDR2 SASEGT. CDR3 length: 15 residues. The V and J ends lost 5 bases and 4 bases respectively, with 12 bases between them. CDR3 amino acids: CASSPTERYNSPLHF. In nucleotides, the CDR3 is TGTGCCAGCAGTCCAACAGAGAGGTATAATTCACCCCTCCACTTT.

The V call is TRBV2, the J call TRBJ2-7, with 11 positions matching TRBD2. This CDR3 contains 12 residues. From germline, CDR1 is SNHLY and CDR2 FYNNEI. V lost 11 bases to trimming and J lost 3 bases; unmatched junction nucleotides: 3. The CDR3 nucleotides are TGTGCCTGGGGGACTAGCGGCTACGAGCAGTACTTC. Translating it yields CAWGTSGYEQYF.

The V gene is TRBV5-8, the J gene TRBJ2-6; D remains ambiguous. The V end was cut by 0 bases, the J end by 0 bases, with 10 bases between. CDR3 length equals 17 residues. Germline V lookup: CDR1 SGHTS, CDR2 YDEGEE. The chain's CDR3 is CASSLDPESSGANVLTF. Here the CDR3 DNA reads TGTGCCAGCAGCTTGGACCCGGAGAGCTCTGGGGCCAACGTCCTGACTTTC.

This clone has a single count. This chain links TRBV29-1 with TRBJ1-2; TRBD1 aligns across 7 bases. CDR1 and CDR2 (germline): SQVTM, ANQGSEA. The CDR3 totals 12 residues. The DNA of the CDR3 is TGCACCACACCCACAGGGGCAGATGGCTACACCTTC. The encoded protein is CTTPTGADGYTF.

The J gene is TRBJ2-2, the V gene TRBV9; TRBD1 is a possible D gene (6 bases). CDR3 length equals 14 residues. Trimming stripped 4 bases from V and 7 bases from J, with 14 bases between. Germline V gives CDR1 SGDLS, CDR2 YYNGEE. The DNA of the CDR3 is TGTGCCAGCAGCACGACGGGACAAGTCGGGGAGCTGTTTTTT. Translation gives CASSTTGQVGELFF. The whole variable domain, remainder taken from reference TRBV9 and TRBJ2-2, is DSGVTQTPKHLITATGQRVTLRCSPRSGDLSVYWYQQSLDQGLQFLIQYYNGEERAKGNILERFSAQQFPDLHSELNLSSLELGDSALYFCASSTTGQVGELFFGEGSRLTVL.

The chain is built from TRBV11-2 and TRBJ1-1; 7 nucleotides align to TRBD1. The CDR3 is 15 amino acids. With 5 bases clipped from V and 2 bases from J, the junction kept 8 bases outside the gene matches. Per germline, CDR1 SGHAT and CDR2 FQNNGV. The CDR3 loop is CASSIGTAINTEAFF. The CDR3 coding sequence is TGTGCCAGCAGCATTGGGACAGCGATAAACACTGAAGCTTTCTTT.

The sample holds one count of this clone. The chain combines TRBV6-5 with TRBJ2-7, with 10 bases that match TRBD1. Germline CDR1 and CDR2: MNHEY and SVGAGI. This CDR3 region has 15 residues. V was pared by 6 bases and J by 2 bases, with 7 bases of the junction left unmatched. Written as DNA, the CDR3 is TGTGCCAGCAGACGCGGACAGGGGGATACCTACGAGCAGTACTTC. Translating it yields CASRRGQGDTYEQYF.

The CDR3 spells CASKDDQGGEQYF. The CDR3 coding sequence is TGTGCCAGCAAGGACGATCAGGGAGGCGAGCAGTACTTC. The chain links TRBV2 to TRBJ2-7; D might be TRBD2 (6 bases). CDR3 length equals 13 residues. Germline-derived CDR1 and CDR2 are SNHLY and FYNNEI. V was trimmed by 7 bases and J by 6 bases, leaving 16 bases between them.

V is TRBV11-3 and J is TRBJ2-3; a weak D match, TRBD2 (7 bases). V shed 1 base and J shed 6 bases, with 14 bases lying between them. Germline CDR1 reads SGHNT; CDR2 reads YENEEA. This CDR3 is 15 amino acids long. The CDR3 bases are TGTGCCAGCAGCTTAGTCACAGGGCGGGGGGATACGCAGTATTTT. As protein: CASSLVTGRGDTQYF.

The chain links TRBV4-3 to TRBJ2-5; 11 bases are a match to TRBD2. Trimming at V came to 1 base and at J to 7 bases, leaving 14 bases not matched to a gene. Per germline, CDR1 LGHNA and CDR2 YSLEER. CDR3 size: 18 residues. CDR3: CASSQAPIAGGPSGTQYF. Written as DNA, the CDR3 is TGCGCCAGCAGCCAAGCCCCTATAGCGGGAGGGCCTAGTGGGACCCAGTACTTC.

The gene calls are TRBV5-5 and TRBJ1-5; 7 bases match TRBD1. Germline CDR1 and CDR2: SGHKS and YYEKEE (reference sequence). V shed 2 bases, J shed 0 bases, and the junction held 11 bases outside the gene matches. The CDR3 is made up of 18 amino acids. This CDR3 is CASSFGQASPYSNQPQHF. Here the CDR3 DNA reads TGTGCCAGCAGCTTCGGACAGGCGTCCCCTTATAGCAATCAGCCCCAGCATTTT.